These 2 T cell receptor beta chains came from one sample sequenced in a study of OX40 agonist ivuxolimab in advanced cancers. The repertoire was sequenced with immunoSEQ multiplex PCR; TCRdb's copy has only in-frame clones and lacks some. The data show some 66,000 clones, roughly four fifths seen once. The sequenced sample was CD4+ or CD8+ T cells sorted from blood, obtained in a trial of the OX40 agonist ivuxolimab. Receptors originate from an adult with an advanced solid tumor such as melanoma, head and neck, liver or kidney cancer.

The chain recombines TRBV28 with TRBJ1-2; D unclear. V lost 7 bases and J lost 0, with 9 bases in between. The V gene's germline CDR1 is MDHEN and CDR2 SYDVKM. This CDR3 contains 13 residues. The DNA for the CDR3 is TGTGCCAGCACGGCAGCGTCTAACTATGGCTACACCTTC. Protein product: CASTAASNYGYTF.

The chain joins TRBV19 to TRBJ2-1; 8 bases fit TRBD2. V was clipped by 5 bases and J by 4 bases; unmatched bases: 10. This CDR3 spans 16 amino acids. CDR1 and CDR2 (germline): LNHDA, SQIVND (reference sequence). The CDR3 spells CASSPGRGEVYNEQFF. In nucleotides, the CDR3 is TGTGCCAGTAGTCCGGGGCGGGGGGAGGTGTACAATGAGCAGTTCTTC.